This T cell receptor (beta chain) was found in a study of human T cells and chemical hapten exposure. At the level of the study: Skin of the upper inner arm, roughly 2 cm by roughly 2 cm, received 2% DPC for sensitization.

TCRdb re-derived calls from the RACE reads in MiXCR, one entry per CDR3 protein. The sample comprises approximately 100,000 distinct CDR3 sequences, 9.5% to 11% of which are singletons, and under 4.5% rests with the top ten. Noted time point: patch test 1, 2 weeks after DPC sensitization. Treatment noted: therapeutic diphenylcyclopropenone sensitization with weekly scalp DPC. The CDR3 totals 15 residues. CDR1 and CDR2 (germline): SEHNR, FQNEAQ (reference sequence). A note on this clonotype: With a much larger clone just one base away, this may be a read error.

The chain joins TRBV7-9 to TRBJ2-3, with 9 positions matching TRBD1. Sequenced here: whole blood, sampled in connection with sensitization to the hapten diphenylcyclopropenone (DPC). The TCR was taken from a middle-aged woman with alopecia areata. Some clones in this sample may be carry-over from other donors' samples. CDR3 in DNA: TGTGCCAGCAGCCAACAGGGGGCCGGCACAAATACGCAGTATTTT. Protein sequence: CASSQQGAGTNTQYF.